One sample yielded the 12 T cell receptor beta chains listed below, sequenced in a study of blood T cells in healthy people across ages. The authors ran a second PCR of roughly 6 to 11 cycles using a sample-barcoded 5' primer and a J-beta primer mix. TCRdb passed the 5' RACE reads through MiXCR, listing each CDR3 protein once. Seen here are 850,000 to 950,000 distinct CDR3 sequences, more than 25% observed once, and the top ten hold around a sixth. The specimen was blood. The receptors stem from a woman at least 80 years old in good health.

This clonotype was found a few times. The V and J genes are TRBV5-7 and TRBJ1-6; no clear D gene. TRBV5-7 is an ORF; its function is uncertain. There are 16 residues in the CDR3. V lost 0 bases, J lost 5 bases, and 12 bases lay in between. CDR3 sequence reads: CASSLGISFNNSPLHF. The CDR3 DNA reads as TGTGCCAGCAGCTTGGGGATCTCATTTAATAATTCACCCCTCCACTTT.

A remark on this clonotype: This likely comes from a read error, as the CDR3 has no conserved phenylalanine or tryptophan at its end. The genes are TRBV30 and TRBJ1-2, with TRBD1 identical over 10 bases. This CDR3 has 18 amino acids. Trimming removed 0 bases from V and 5 bases from J; junction bases left unmatched: 15. CDR1 is GTSNPN, CDR2 SVGIG, per germline (reference sequence). CDR3 sequence reads: CAWSVRVMGDRGYYGYTV. CDR3 coding DNA: TGTGCCTGGAGTGTACGAGTTATGGGGGACAGGGGATATTATGGCTACACCGTC.

V usage is TRBV19 and J usage is TRBJ1-5; maybe TRBD1 (5 bases). The germline V gene has CDR1 LNHDA and CDR2 SQIVND (reference sequence). V lost 2 bases and J lost 4, with 9 bases in between. The CDR3 is 14 amino acids. The CDR3 loop is CASSIKGYNQPQHF. CDR3 DNA sequence: TGTGCCAGTAGTATAAAGGGGTATAATCAGCCCCAGCATTTT. Full variable domain (rest looked up from reference TRBV19 and TRBJ1-5): DGGITQSPKYLFRKEGQNVTLSCEQNLNHDAMYWYRQDPGQGLRLIYYSQIVNDFQKGDIAEGYSVSREKKESFPLTVTSAQKNPTAFYLCASSIKGYNQPQHFGDGTRLSIL.

This clonotype was observed many times. The chain carries TRBV12-3 or TRBV12-4 and TRBJ1-2, with D possibly TRBD1 on 6 matching bases. The CDR3 loop spans 13 amino acids. Trimming pared 4 bases from V and 3 bases from J, leaving 9 bases between. CDR3 in DNA: TGTGCCAGCAGTTCGGGGACATACTATGGCTACACCTTC. It translates to CASSSGTYYGYTF.

Concerning this clonotype itself: One end of the junction is discordant with germline, which a read error may explain. This chain joins TRBV20-1 and TRBJ2-5; possibly TRBD1 for D (6 bases). The CDR3 has 15 amino acids. The germline V gene encodes CDR1 DFQATT and CDR2 SNEGSKA (reference sequence). CDR3 nucleotides: TGCAGTGCTAGAAGATCAGGGGATGGTAGAGAGACCCGGTACTTC. Amino acid sequence: CSARRSGDGRETRYF.

V and J are TRBV20-1 and TRBJ2-2; D gene ambiguous. The CDR3 length is 14 residues. The V end lost 1 base, the J end lost 1 base, and 7 bases lay between the germline ends. CDR1 is DFQATT, CDR2 SNEGSKA, per germline (reference sequence). This chain's CDR3 is CSARGLMNTGELFF. CDR3 nucleotide sequence: TGCAGTGCTAGAGGACTGATGAACACCGGGGAGCTGTTTTTT.

In its sample, this clonotype was seen many times. The chain joins TRBV7-2 to TRBJ2-7; 7 bases match TRBD2. V shed 2 bases and J 0 bases; nucleotides not matched to a gene: 13. This CDR3 comprises 18 residues. The germline V gene has CDR1 SGHTA and CDR2 FQGNSA. For the CDR3, the DNA is TGTGCCAGCAGCTTAAGGGCCCCTCTGCGGGGGACCTCCTACGAGCAGTACTTC. It codes for CASSLRAPLRGTSYEQYF.

V is TRBV2 and J is TRBJ1-1, with no clear D. The CDR3 runs to 13 residues. V lost 8 bases, J lost 1 base, and 11 bases lay in between. The V gene's germline CDR1 is SNHLY and CDR2 FYNNEI. CDR3 coding DNA: TGTGCCAGCCATCTTACCAAGAACACTGAAGCTTTCTTT. Its protein product is CASHLTKNTEAFF.

The chain employs TRBV6-1 and TRBJ1-1; 9 nucleotides line up with TRBD1. This CDR3 is built from 13 residues. Germline values: CDR1 MNHNS, CDR2 SASEGT. With V trimmed by 7 bases and J by 4 bases, 4 bases remained unmatched. As DNA, the CDR3 is TGTGCCAGCACAACAGGGGGCTTCACTGAAGCTTTCTTT. Protein: CASTTGGFTEAFF.

In its sample, this clonotype was seen many times. This chain uses TRBV15 with TRBJ2-7; no reliable D call. V lost 2 bases and J 3 bases, leaving 8 bases between the germline ends. Per the germline V gene, CDR1 is LNHNV and CDR2 is YYDKDF (reference sequence). This CDR3 spans 13 amino acids. DNA of the CDR3: TGTGCCACCAGCAGAATCGGTCTCTACGAGCAGTACTTC. Amino acid sequence: CATSRIGLYEQYF.

This clonotype appeared many times. J is TRBJ2-3 and V is TRBV5-1, with 10 bases that match TRBD2. The CDR3 has 18 residues. Germline V gene sequence: CDR1 SGHRS, CDR2 YFSETQ. With V trimmed by 0 bases and J by 5 bases, 12 bases remained unmatched. This CDR3 is CASSLADASGGGRDTQYF. The CDR3 nucleotides are TGCGCCAGCAGCTTGGCCGATGCGAGCGGGGGGGGAAGAGATACGCAGTATTTT. The full variable domain, in which reference TRBV5-1 and TRBJ2-3 provide the parts outside the CDR3, is KAGVTQTPRYLIKTRGQQVTLSCSPISGHRSVSWYQQTPGQGLQFLFEYFSETQRNKGNFPGRFSGRQFSNSRSEMNVSTLELGDSALYLCASSLADASGGGRDTQYFGPGTRLTVL.

The sample holds a few counts of this clonotype. With a much larger clone just one base away, this may be a read error. This chain joins TRBV6-1 and TRBJ1-2; 9 bases are a match to TRBD1. The CDR3 covers 13 residues. In germline, CDR1 is MNHNS, CDR2 SASEGT. The CDR3 nucleotides are TGTGCCGGCAGTTCGGACAGGGGTAATGGCTACACCTTC. It translates to CAGSSDRGNGYTF.